These 29 T cell receptor beta chains came from one sample sequenced in a study of T cell responses to AZD1222 COVID-19 vaccine. Here immunoSEQ multiplex PCR was the method, and the copy in TCRdb shows in-frame clones only, minus some. The profile shows 160,000 or so clones, more than 85% of them singletons. The specimen comprised peripheral blood, sampled 28 days after the second AZD1222 dose. These TCRs come from an adult who received the AZD1222 COVID-19 vaccine.

This CDR3 reads CASSENENTEAFF. In DNA form, the CDR3 reads TGTGCCAGCAGTGAAAACGAAAACACTGAAGCTTTCTTT. The V gene is TRBV2, the J gene TRBJ1-1, with D hard to call. Germline CDR1 is SNHLY and CDR2 is FYNNEI. CDR3 size: 13 residues. Trimming pared 2 bases from V and 2 bases from J, leaving 6 bases between.

The chain's CDR3 is CASSVRNEAFF. DNA for the CDR3: TGTGCCAGCAGTGTTCGAAATGAGGCTTTCTTT. J is TRBJ1-1 and V is TRBV2, with D unresolved. The CDR3 extends over 11 amino acids. V was clipped by 4 bases and J by 11 bases, with 11 bases between them. CDR1 SNHLY and CDR2 FYNNEI come from the germline V gene. Drawing the rest from reference TRBV2 and TRBJ1-1, the complete variable domain is EPEVTQTPSHQVTQMGQEVILRCVPISNHLYFYWYRQILGQKVEFLVSFYNNEISEKSEIFDDQFSVERPDGSNFTLKIRSTKLEDSAMYFCASSVRNEAFFGQGTRLTVV.

This chain links TRBV14 with TRBJ1-4; TRBD1 matches at 8 bases. V gave up 6 bases and J gave up 7 bases; unmatched junction bases: 4. The length of the CDR3 is 13 residues. Per the germline V gene, CDR1 is SGHDN and CDR2 is FVKESK. The CDR3 DNA sequence: TGTGCCAGCAGTCAGGGGGCCATTGAAAAACTGTTTTTT. Protein sequence: CASSQGAIEKLFF.

The rearrangement joins TRBV12-3 or TRBV12-4 to TRBJ1-1; no reliable D call. Trimming pared 3 bases from V and 1 base from J, leaving 6 bases between. The CDR3 has 13 residues. Here the CDR3 reads CASSLQTNTEAFF. The DNA for the CDR3 is TGTGCCAGCAGTTTGCAGACGAACACTGAAGCTTTCTTT.

This clone has only one observation. The rearrangement uses TRBV14 and TRBJ1-1; D is unclear. The CDR3 is 14 residues long. Germline CDR1 reads SGHDN; CDR2 reads FVKESK. The ends were cut back, 1 base at V and 1 base at J, with 7 bases in the middle. CDR3 sequence (DNA): TGTGCCAGCAGCCAAGGGACCCGGAACACTGAAGCTTTCTTT. Translated: CASSQGTRNTEAFF. Together with reference TRBV14 and TRBJ1-1, the CDR3 gives the full variable domain: EAGVTQFPSHSVIEKGQTVTLRCDPISGHDNLYWYRRVMGKEIKFLLHFVKESKQDESGMPNNRFLAERTGGTYSTLKVQPAELEDSGVYFCASSQGTRNTEAFFGQGTRLTVV.

The CDR3 region is CASRLQGMSTDTQYF. CDR3 DNA sequence: TGTGCCAGCAGATTACAGGGGATGAGCACAGATACGCAGTATTTT. This sequence joins TRBV28 and TRBJ2-3; 7 nucleotides align to TRBD1. In germline, CDR1 is MDHEN, CDR2 SYDVKM. This CDR3 comprises 15 residues. V lost 6 bases, J lost 0 bases, and 6 bases stayed unmatched.

The V and J genes are TRBV12-3 or TRBV12-4 and TRBJ1-2; TRBD1 matches at 10 bases. The CDR3 sequence is 13 residues long. Germline trimming cut 6 bases from V and 8 bases from J; bases unmatched to any gene: 6. The CDR3 region is CASSRGTGEGYTF. The CDR3 nucleotides are TGTGCCAGCAGCCGAGGGACAGGGGAAGGCTACACCTTC.

As DNA, the CDR3 is TGTGCCAGCAGCGTCAGGGGAGAAGGGGCTGAAGCTTTCTTT. Translating gives CASSVRGEGAEAFF. This chain links TRBV7-6 with TRBJ1-1, with TRBD1 as a possible D gene (6 bases). The germline gives CDR1 SGHVS, CDR2 FNYEAQ. With 5 bases removed from V and 6 bases from J, the gap between germline ends came to 16 bases. The CDR3 covers 14 residues.

The V gene is TRBV5-1, the J gene TRBJ2-3; 11 positions agree with TRBD2. The germline V gene has CDR1 SGHRS and CDR2 YFSETQ. V lost 0 bases and J lost 3; bases outside the gene matches: 9. This CDR3 comprises 18 residues. The CDR3 loop reads CASSLGPRLAGRTDTQYF. The CDR3, as DNA: TGCGCCAGCAGCTTGGGGCCCAGACTAGCGGGGAGGACAGATACGCAGTATTTT.

This clone occurred a few times. The chain carries TRBV5-1 and TRBJ1-6, with TRBD1 identical over 9 bases. CDR1 is SGHRS, CDR2 YFSETQ, per germline. After removal of 4 bases from V and 10 bases from J, the junction contained 6 bases not matched to a gene. The CDR3 length is 14 residues. The CDR3 DNA is TGCGCCAGCAGCCCCGGGACAGGGAACTCACCCCTCCACTTT. This sequence encodes CASSPGTGNSPLHF.

The sample holds a few counts of this clone. CDR3 protein: CASKEGGLKPSYEQYF. Here the CDR3 DNA reads TGTGCCAGTAAGGAGGGGGGGCTCAAACCCTCCTACGAGCAGTACTTC. The chain is built from TRBV19 and TRBJ2-7, with a tentative D call TRBD2 (7 bases). The germline V gene has CDR1 LNHDA and CDR2 SQIVND (reference sequence). V lost 7 bases, J lost 0 bases, and 19 bases lay in between. The CDR3 totals 16 residues.

In this sample, this clone turned up a few times. CDR3 in amino acids: CASSQRQGGTGELFF. CDR3 in DNA: TGCGCCAGCAGCCAGCGGCAGGGGGGCACCGGGGAGCTGTTTTTT. This rearrangement joins TRBV5-1 to TRBJ2-2; possibly TRBD1 for D (7 bases). V lost 4 bases and J 4 bases, leaving 14 bases between the germline ends. Germline CDR1 is SGHRS and CDR2 is YFSETQ. This CDR3 has 15 amino acids.

The genes are TRBV30 and TRBJ2-1; no definite D call. V lost 4 bases, J lost 0 bases, and 7 bases lay in between. This CDR3 region has 13 residues. Germline V lookup: CDR1 GTSNPN, CDR2 SVGIG (reference sequence). CDR3 sequence: CAWKGRSYNEQFF. As DNA, the CDR3 is TGTGCCTGGAAAGGTCGCTCCTACAATGAGCAGTTCTTC. The full variable domain, with the rest looked up from reference TRBV30 and TRBJ2-1, is SQTIHQWPATLVQPVGSPLSLECTVEGTSNPNLYWYRQAAGRGLQLLFYSVGIGQISSEVPQNLSASRPQDRQFILSSKKLLLSDSGFYLCAWKGRSYNEQFFGPGTRLTVL.

The chain links TRBV5-6 to TRBJ2-7; 8 bases are shared with TRBD2. Germline V gene sequence: CDR1 SGHDT, CDR2 YYEEEE. CDR3 size: 15 residues. Trimming took 0 bases from V and 2 from J; bases not matched to a gene: 4. The DNA for the CDR3 is TGTGCCAGCAGCTTGGTGTTAGCGGGGACCTACGAGCAGTACTTC. This gives the protein CASSLVLAGTYEQYF.

The V gene is TRBV5-4, the J gene TRBJ1-1; D unclear. The V gene lost 4 bases and the J gene lost 1 base, with 8 bases spanning the gap. CDR1 and CDR2 from the germline V gene are SGHNT and YYREEE (reference sequence). CDR3 size: 13 residues. CDR3 in amino acids: CASSGRGNTEAFF. CDR3 in DNA: TGTGCCAGCAGCGGACGGGGGAACACTGAAGCTTTCTTT.

V gene TRBV10-3 combines with J gene TRBJ1-5; the D is unclear. Trimming pared 2 bases from V and 3 bases from J, leaving 8 bases between. The CDR3 has 14 amino acids. CDR1 and CDR2 from the germline V gene are ENHRY and SYGVKD. CDR3 coding DNA: TGTGCCATCAGTGAGGGGAATCCCAATCAGCCCCAGCATTTT. Its protein is CAISEGNPNQPQHF.

The chain uses TRBV28 and TRBJ2-6; D is unclear. V lost 5 bases, J lost 0 bases, and 11 bases lay in between. This CDR3 has 16 residues. Germline values: CDR1 MDHEN, CDR2 SYDVKM. The CDR3 sequence is CASSLLKYSGANVLTF. The CDR3 nucleotides read TGTGCCAGCAGTCTCTTAAAGTACTCTGGGGCCAACGTCCTGACTTTC. The full variable domain, in which reference TRBV28 and TRBJ2-6 provide the parts outside the CDR3, is DVKVTQSSRYLVKRTGEKVFLECVQDMDHENMFWYRQDPGLGLRLIYFSYDVKMKEKGDIPEGYSVSREKKERFSLILESASTNQTSMYLCASSLLKYSGANVLTFGAGSRLTVL.

The chain has TRBV19 and TRBJ2-2; TRBD2 matches at 12 bases. The CDR3 has 16 residues. V shed 7 bases, J shed 6 bases, and the junction held 9 bases outside the gene matches. Germline V gene sequence: CDR1 LNHDA, CDR2 SQIVND (reference sequence). The CDR3 DNA sequence: TGTGCCAGTATAGGCCTAGCGGGAGGGCCGGCCGGGGAGCTGTTTTTT. It specifies CASIGLAGGPAGELFF. The full variable domain, its missing parts supplied by reference TRBV19 and TRBJ2-2, is DGGITQSPKYLFRKEGQNVTLSCEQNLNHDAMYWYRQDPGQGLRLIYYSQIVNDFQKGDIAEGYSVSREKKESFPLTVTSAQKNPTAFYLCASIGLAGGPAGELFFGEGSRLTVL.

The V and J genes are TRBV30 and TRBJ1-5; 7 bases map to TRBD1. Germline V gene lookup returns CDR1 GTSNPN and CDR2 SVGIG (reference sequence). The J segment lost 2 bases and the V segment lost 4 bases, leaving 5 bases of the junction unmatched. The CDR3 totals 14 residues. The CDR3 protein is CAWTTGAGNQPQHF. CDR3 nucleotides: TGTGCCTGGACCACAGGGGCGGGCAATCAGCCCCAGCATTTT.

This chain links TRBV6-4 with TRBJ2-3; no reliable D call. Trimming shortened V by 0 bases and J by 6 bases, and 7 bases separated the two germline ends. Germline V lookup: CDR1 MRHNA, CDR2 SNTAGT. The CDR3 is 13 amino acids. CDR3 DNA sequence: TGTGCCAGCAGTGACTCGGGGAAGGATACGCAGTATTTT. Amino acid sequence: CASSDSGKDTQYF.

This chain connects TRBV28 to TRBJ2-4; D could derive from TRBD1 or TRBD2 (6 bases each). This CDR3 has 16 amino acids. Germline V gene lookup returns CDR1 MDHEN and CDR2 SYDVKM. The V and J ends lost 6 bases and 0 bases respectively, with 15 bases between them. Here the CDR3 reads CASSLTGGLAKNIQYF. CDR3 DNA: TGTGCCAGCAGCCTAACCGGGGGCCTAGCCAAAAACATTCAGTACTTC.

This chain links TRBV5-1 with TRBJ2-1, with TRBD1 as a possible D gene (6 bases). The length of the CDR3 is 16 residues. The V gene's germline CDR1 is SGHRS and CDR2 YFSETQ. Trimming removed 4 bases from V and 1 base from J, with 15 bases in between. CDR3 sequence reads: CASSRRQVFSYNEQFF. CDR3 nucleotides: TGCGCCAGCAGCAGGAGACAGGTGTTTTCCTACAATGAGCAGTTCTTC.

This clone has only one observation. V is TRBV5-6 and J is TRBJ1-1, with 7 bases that match TRBD1. The CDR3 is 14 residues long. Germline-derived CDR1 and CDR2 are SGHDT and YYEEEE. V lost 6 bases, J lost 9 bases, and 14 bases stayed unmatched. This chain's CDR3 is CASTQWGQPLQAFF. The CDR3 DNA reads as TGTGCCAGCACCCAATGGGGACAGCCCCTCCAAGCTTTCTTT.

The table lists this clone with a few counts. The V call is TRBV2, the J call TRBJ1-4; unclear D gene. The V and J ends lost 6 bases and 8 bases respectively, with 19 bases between them. The germline V gene encodes CDR1 SNHLY and CDR2 FYNNEI. The CDR3 totals 15 residues. CDR3 DNA: TGTGCCAGCAGCTCTAGGGCCCCGGTTGGCGAAAAACTGTTTTTT. Amino acid sequence: CASSSRAPVGEKLFF.

The V call is TRBV5-4, the J call TRBJ1-2, with a tentative D call TRBD1 (6 bases). The V gene's germline CDR1 is SGHNT and CDR2 YYREEE (reference sequence). The V and J ends lost 4 bases and 0 bases respectively, with 7 bases between them. This CDR3 is built from 13 residues. This CDR3 reads CASSRQANYGYTF. The CDR3 nucleotides read TGTGCCAGCAGCCGACAGGCTAACTATGGCTACACCTTC.

The chain is built from TRBV30 and TRBJ2-1; D gene uncertain. Trimming left V 8 bases short and J 7 bases short, with 12 bases between. Germline CDR1 is GTSNPN and CDR2 is SVGIG (reference sequence). The CDR3 contains 11 residues. The CDR3 is CAVETFNEQFF. CDR3 nucleotide sequence: TGTGCCGTGGAGACATTTAATGAGCAGTTCTTC.

V gene TRBV5-1 combines with J gene TRBJ1-1; no clear D. Deletions cut 5 bases from V and 0 bases from J, with 11 bases between. The CDR3 has 14 amino acids. Germline-derived CDR1 and CDR2 are SGHRS and YFSETQ. CDR3 loop: CASSGDPMNTEAFF. For the CDR3, the DNA is TGCGCCAGCAGTGGGGATCCTATGAACACTGAAGCTTTCTTT.

In DNA, the CDR3 is TGCGCCAGCAGCTTGGAGGTTAGCGGGGACGAGCAGTACTTC. This gives the protein CASSLEVSGDEQYF. This chain uses TRBV5-1 with TRBJ2-7; 8 nucleotides agree with TRBD2. V gave up 0 bases and J gave up 5 bases; unmatched junction bases: 4. The CDR3 is made up of 14 amino acids. Per germline, CDR1 SGHRS and CDR2 YFSETQ.

The chain carries TRBV5-4 and TRBJ1-1; D gene ambiguous. The CDR3 runs to 14 residues. V lost 0 bases and J lost 2, with 8 bases in between. Germline loops: CDR1 SGHNT, CDR2 YYREEE (reference sequence). This CDR3 reads CASSLASLNTEAFF. DNA for the CDR3: TGTGCCAGCAGCTTGGCCAGCTTAAACACTGAAGCTTTCTTT.